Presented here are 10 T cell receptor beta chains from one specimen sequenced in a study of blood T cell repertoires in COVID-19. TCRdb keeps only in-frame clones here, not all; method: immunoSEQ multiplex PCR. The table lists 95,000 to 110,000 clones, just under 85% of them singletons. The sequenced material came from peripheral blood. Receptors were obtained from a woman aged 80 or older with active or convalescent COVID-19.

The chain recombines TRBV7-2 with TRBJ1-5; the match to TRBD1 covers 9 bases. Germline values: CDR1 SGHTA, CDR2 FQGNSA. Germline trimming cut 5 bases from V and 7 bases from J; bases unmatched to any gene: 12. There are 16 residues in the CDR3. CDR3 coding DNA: TGTGCCAGCAGCACCTCTCGAACAGGGGGCGGGCAGCCCCAGCATTTT. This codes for CASSTSRTGGGQPQHF. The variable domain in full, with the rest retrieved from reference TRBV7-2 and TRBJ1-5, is GAGVSQSPSNKVTEKGKDVELRCDPISGHTALYWYRQSLGQGLEFLIYFQGNSAPDKSGLPSDRFSAERTGGSVSTLTIQRTQQEDSAVYLCASSTSRTGGGQPQHFGDGTRLSIL.

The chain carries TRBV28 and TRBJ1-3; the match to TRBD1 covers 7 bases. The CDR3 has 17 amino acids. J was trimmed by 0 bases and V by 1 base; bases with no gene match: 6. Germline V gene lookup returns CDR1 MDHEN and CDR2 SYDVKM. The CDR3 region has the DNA TGTGCCAGCAGTTTATCGGGGACAGTCGGCTCTGGAAACACCATATATTTT. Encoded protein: CASSLSGTVGSGNTIYF.

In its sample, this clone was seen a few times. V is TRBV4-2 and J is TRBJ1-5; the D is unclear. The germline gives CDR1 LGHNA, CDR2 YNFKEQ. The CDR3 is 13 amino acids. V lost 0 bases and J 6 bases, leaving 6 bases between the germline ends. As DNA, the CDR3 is TGTGCCAGCAGCCAAGAGGCGGGTCAGCCCCAGCATTTT. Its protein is CASSQEAGQPQHF.

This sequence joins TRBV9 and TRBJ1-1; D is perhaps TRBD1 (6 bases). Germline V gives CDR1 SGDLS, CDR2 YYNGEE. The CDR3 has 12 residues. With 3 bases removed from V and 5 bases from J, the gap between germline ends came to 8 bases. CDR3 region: CASSGGTTEAFF. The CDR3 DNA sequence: TGTGCCAGCAGCGGTGGGACAACTGAAGCTTTCTTT.

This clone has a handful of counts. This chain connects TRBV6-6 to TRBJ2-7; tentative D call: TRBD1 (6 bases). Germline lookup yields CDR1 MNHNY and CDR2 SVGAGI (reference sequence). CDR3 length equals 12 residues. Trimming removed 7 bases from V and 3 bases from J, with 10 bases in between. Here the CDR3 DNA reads TGTGCCAGCAACGACAGGATCTACGAGCAGTACTTC. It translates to CASNDRIYEQYF.

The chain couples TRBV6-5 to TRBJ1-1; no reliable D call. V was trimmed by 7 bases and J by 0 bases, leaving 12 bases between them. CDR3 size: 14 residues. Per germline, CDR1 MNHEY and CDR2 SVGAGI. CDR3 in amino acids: CASNPRAMNTEAFF. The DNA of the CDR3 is TGTGCCAGCAACCCAAGAGCGATGAACACTGAAGCTTTCTTT.

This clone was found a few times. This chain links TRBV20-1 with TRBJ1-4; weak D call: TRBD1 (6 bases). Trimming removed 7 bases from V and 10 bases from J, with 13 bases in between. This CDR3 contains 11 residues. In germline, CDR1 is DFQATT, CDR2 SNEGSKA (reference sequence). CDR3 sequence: CSVADSRKLFF. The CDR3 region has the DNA TGCAGTGTGGCGGACAGCCGAAAACTGTTTTTT.

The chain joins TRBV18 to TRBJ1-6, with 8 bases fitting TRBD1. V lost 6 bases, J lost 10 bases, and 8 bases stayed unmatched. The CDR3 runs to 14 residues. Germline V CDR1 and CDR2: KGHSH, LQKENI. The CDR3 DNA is TGTGCCAGCTCTCAAGACAGGGGTAGATCACCCCTCCACTTT. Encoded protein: CASSQDRGRSPLHF. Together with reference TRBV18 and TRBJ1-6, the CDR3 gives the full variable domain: NAGVMQNPRHLVRRRGQEARLRCSPMKGHSHVYWYRQLPEEGLKFMVYLQKENIIDESGMPKERFSAEFPKEGPSILRIQQVVRGDSAAYFCASSQDRGRSPLHFGNGTRLTVT.

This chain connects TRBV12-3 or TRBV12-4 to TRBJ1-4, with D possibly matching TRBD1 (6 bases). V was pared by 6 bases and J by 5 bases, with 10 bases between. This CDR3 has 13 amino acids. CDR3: CASSPQGNEKLFF. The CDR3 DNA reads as TGTGCCAGCAGCCCACAGGGAAATGAAAAACTGTTTTTT.

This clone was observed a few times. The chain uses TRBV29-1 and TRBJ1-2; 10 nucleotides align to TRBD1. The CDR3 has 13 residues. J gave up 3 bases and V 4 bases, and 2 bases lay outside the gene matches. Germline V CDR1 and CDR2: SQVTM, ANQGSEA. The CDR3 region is CSVVGTGDYGYTF. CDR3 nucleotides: TGCAGCGTTGTTGGGACAGGGGACTATGGCTACACCTTC.